Listed below are T cell receptor beta chains from one sample, sequenced in a study of blood T cell repertoires in COVID-19. Only in-frame clones appear in the TCRdb table, and some are missing; sequencing was by immunoSEQ multiplex PCR. Of some 220,000 clones in the sample, roughly 75% were seen once. The sample taken for sequencing was peripheral blood. The receptors were gathered from a woman in her 70s with acute or convalescent COVID-19. Both conserved end residues are part of each CDR3. The D gene is left open where the match is weak. For some rows the clone size is stated as once, few or many, or as a class when expanded; others skip it.

- - TRBJ2-4 TRBV30 TGTGCCTGGAGTGCCAAGTCCGGGGACATTCAGTACTTC CAWSAKSGDIQYF
few - TRBJ1-6 TRBV19 TGTGCCAGTAGTACCCAGGCGAATTCACCCCTCCACTTT CASSTQANSPLHF
- TRBD2 TRBJ2-1 TRBV5-1 TGCGCCAGCAGGGACCCCCGAGCGGGGGGCAGCTACAATGAGCAGTTCTTC CASRDPRAGGSYNEQFF
- - TRBJ2-1 TRBV7-9 TGTGCCAGCAACTCGGGGAATGAGCAGTTCTTC CASNSGNEQFF
- - TRBJ2-7 TRBV2 TGTGCCAGCAGTGCCTCCAGGGCCCAAGGGGGGCAGTACTTC CASSASRAQGGQYF
- TRBD1 TRBJ2-2 TRBV2 TGTGCCAGTGGGACAGGGGGCACCGGGGAGCTGTTTTTT CASGTGGTGELFF
once - TRBJ2-7 TRBV7-9 TGTGCCAGCAGCAAGGAGATCTCCTACGAGCAGTACTTC CASSKEISYEQYF
- - TRBJ2-3 TRBV2 TGTGCCAGCAGTGAAGCTATTAGCACAGATACGCAGTATTTT CASSEAISTDTQYF
once - TRBJ2-3 TRBV12-3/TRBV12-4 TGTGCCAGCAGTTTAAGCTCCACAGATACGCAGTATTTT CASSLSSTDTQYF
- - TRBJ1-2 TRBV2 TGTGCCAGCAGCGACTCCCTCGGAGGTGATTATGGCTACACCTTC CASSDSLGGDYGYTF
few - TRBJ2-7 TRBV7-9 TGTGCCAGCAGCCAGACAGGCTGGTCCTCCTACGAGCAGTACTTC CASSQTGWSSYEQYF
- TRBD2 TRBJ2-1 TRBV4-3 TGCGCCAGCAGCCAAGATAGATTAGCGGGGGGCTTAAGCTCCTACAATGAGCAGTTCTTC CASSQDRLAGGLSSYNEQFF
- - TRBJ1-1 TRBV5-1 TGCGCCAGCAGCTTTTCAGGGTCCTTGAACACTGAAGCTTTCTTT CASSFSGSLNTEAFF
- TRBD1 TRBJ1-2 TRBV5-4 TGTGCCAGCAGCTTGGAGGGGGCGAACTATGGCTACACCTTC CASSLEGANYGYTF
- - TRBJ1-1 TRBV19 TGTGCCAGTAGCCCCTTTGGGAGTTCTACGACTTTCTTT CASSPFGSSTTFF
once - TRBJ2-3 TRBV7-6 TGTGCCAGCAGCTTGGCAACAGATACGCAGTATTTT CASSLATDTQYF
- - TRBJ2-7 TRBV9 TGTGCCAGCGGGTATTCGGGTGACTCCTACGAGCAGTACTTC CASGYSGDSYEQYF
- TRBD1 TRBJ1-1 TRBV11-1 TGTGCCAGCAGCATGGACAGGTTGACTGAAGCTTTCTTT CASSMDRLTEAFF
- TRBD1 TRBJ1-1 TRBV19 TGTGCCAGTAGTATAGAATACGGGACAGGGACTGAAGCTTTCTTT CASSIEYGTGTEAFF
- - TRBJ1-5 TRBV27 TGTGCCAGCAGTAGCTATATAGGGGGTCAGCCCCAGCATTTT CASSSYIGGQPQHF
- TRBD1 TRBJ1-6 TRBV6-1 TGTGCCAGCAGTGAGCTCAGGGGGTATAATTCACCCCTCCACTTT CASSELRGYNSPLHF
- - TRBJ1-2 TRBV4-1 TGCGCCAGCAGCCAAGATCTACAGGGAAACTATGGCTACACCTTC CASSQDLQGNYGYTF
- TRBD2 TRBJ2-2 TRBV7-9 TGTGCCAGCAGCTCGGGACTAGCGGACACCGGGGAGCTGTTTTTT CASSSGLADTGELFF